This T cell receptor beta chain was sequenced during a study of neurological immune-mediated disorders. This clonotype was recorded at least ten times. Its antigen is unknown. The authors produced cDNA by 5'RACE using 10-nucleotide random UMIs. TCRdb used MiXCR to reprocess the 5' RACE reads, holding one entry per CDR3 protein. Of 39,000 or so distinct CDR3 sequences detected, 2.5% appear once; the ten largest clones hold about 12%. V was clipped by 2 bases and J by 4 bases, with 11 bases between them. The length of the CDR3 is 14 residues. Germline V lookup: CDR1 SGHVS, CDR2 FQNEAQ. General study findings and limits: Repertoires from 18 of 34 multiple sclerosis patients grouped phylogenetically into a related-CDR3 cluster, suggesting a possible signature. Across subjects, no CDR3 amino acid sequence appeared in expanded clones of more than one subject, a finding that suggested private repertoires in all groups.

Unsorted libraries were generated from 2 million PBMCs. These cells had been stored in RNAlater at -80 C. This sequence originates from a man aged 30 to 45 with multiple sclerosis. The chain links TRBV7-8 to TRBJ2-5, with D possibly TRBD1 on 5 matching bases. The sequenced sample was PBMCs. In DNA form, the CDR3 reads TGTGCCAGCAGCTTACCGGTCAGGGCAGAGACCCAGTACTTC. Protein product: CASSLPVRAETQYF.